The 13 T cell receptor beta chains given below trace back to one sample, sequenced in a study of T cell repertoires in cytomegalovirus infection. TCRdb fed the reads into MiXCR, producing one record per CDR3 protein. Among about 210,000 distinct CDR3 sequences listed, 6% to 8% were seen once. Sequencing was done on a sample of PBMCs. These receptors came from a human donor in good health (CMV status not recorded). Some clones in this sample may be carry-over from other donors' samples.

The sample holds many counts of this clonotype. The chain carries TRBV7-2 and TRBJ1-4, with D possibly matching TRBD1 (5 bases). The germline V gene has CDR1 SGHTA and CDR2 FQGNSA. CDR3 length: 14 residues. Trimming cost V 4 bases and J 7 bases, with 13 bases left between them. The chain's CDR3 is CASSSQGQGEKLFF. The DNA of the CDR3 is TGTGCCAGCAGCTCCCAGGGTCAGGGTGAAAAACTGTTTTTT.

This clonotype was recorded many times. J is TRBJ2-6 and V is TRBV19; D is unresolved. This CDR3 has 19 residues. Looked up from germline, CDR1 is LNHDA and CDR2 is SQIVND (reference sequence). The V and J ends lost 1 base and 0 bases respectively, with 16 bases between them. The CDR3 spells CASSIAGRGVNSGANVLTF. The CDR3 region has the DNA TGTGCCAGTAGTATAGCGGGTCGCGGCGTAAACTCTGGGGCCAACGTCCTGACTTTC.

This clonotype was counted at least ten times. The chain recombines TRBV7-2 with TRBJ1-4, with D possibly TRBD1 on 5 matching bases. Trimming took off 5 bases at V and 2 bases at J, with 12 bases between the two ends. Germline V gives CDR1 SGHTA, CDR2 FQGNSA. The CDR3 runs 15 residues. The CDR3 coding sequence is TGTGCCAGCAGCCGCGCAGGGCTCACTAATGAAAAACTGTTTTTT. Encoded protein: CASSRAGLTNEKLFF.

This clonotype was seen a handful of times. The J gene is TRBJ1-1, the V gene TRBV20-1; D ambiguous. The V and J ends lost 3 bases and 1 base respectively, with 6 bases between them. This CDR3 region has 12 residues. Germline assignment: CDR1 DFQATT and CDR2 SNEGSKA (reference sequence). The CDR3 coding sequence is TGCAGTGCTAGTTTCCGGAACACTGAAGCTTTCTTT. This sequence encodes CSASFRNTEAFF.

This clonotype was seen ten or more times. The CDR3 spells CASSQDRLNTEAFF. CDR3 DNA: TGTGCCAGCAGCCAGGACAGGCTGAACACTGAAGCTTTCTTT. This chain uses TRBV14 with TRBJ1-1; TRBD1 agrees at 7 bases. V lost 3 bases and J lost 0; bases outside the gene matches: 1. The CDR3 runs 14 residues. Germline V gene lookup returns CDR1 SGHDN and CDR2 FVKESK.

This clonotype was seen repeatedly, ten times or more. The chain links TRBV6-2 or TRBV6-3 to TRBJ1-5; a weak D match, TRBD1 (5 bases). The germline V and J ends were trimmed by 6 bases and 4 bases, with 16 bases remaining between them. In germline, CDR1 is MNHEY, CDR2 SVGEGT. The CDR3 loop spans 15 amino acids. CDR3 sequence: CASRTLGTGNQPQHF. CDR3 DNA sequence: TGTGCCAGCAGGACTCTCGGGACGGGAAATCAGCCCCAGCATTTT.

This clonotype was counted many times. CDR3 amino acids: CASSPHSMGSGDYEQYF. The CDR3 DNA reads as TGTGCCAGCAGCCCCCATTCTATGGGTAGCGGGGACTACGAGCAGTACTTC. The chain joins TRBV11-2 to TRBJ2-7; the match to TRBD2 covers 8 bases. V shed 5 bases, J shed 3 bases, and the junction held 15 bases outside the gene matches. Germline CDR1 SGHAT, CDR2 FQNNGV. The length of the CDR3 is 17 residues.

This clonotype was observed at least ten times. The V and J genes are TRBV29-1 and TRBJ1-1; D might be TRBD1 (5 bases). The CDR3 consists of 11 residues. V shed 7 bases and J shed 10 bases, with 16 bases lying between them. Germline-derived CDR1 and CDR2 are SQVTM and ANQGSEA. The CDR3 DNA is TGCAGCGGCTCGGGACTCAGCGGAGCTTTCTTT. Translation gives CSGSGLSGAFF.

This clonotype was detected ten times or more. V usage is TRBV7-2 and J usage is TRBJ1-2, with D possibly being TRBD1 (5 bases). Germline-derived CDR1 and CDR2 are SGHTA and FQGNSA. The V end was cut by 2 bases, the J end by 6 bases, with 10 bases between. The CDR3 consists of 13 residues. CDR3 bases: TGTGCCAGCAGCTTATGGGGGGACGATGGCTACACCTTC. This gives the protein CASSLWGDDGYTF.

This clonotype has at least ten counts. The rearrangement joins TRBV28 to TRBJ2-1; D might be TRBD1 or TRBD2, each matching 5 bases. The CDR3 extends over 12 amino acids. In germline, CDR1 is MDHEN, CDR2 SYDVKM. V dropped 10 bases and J dropped 13 bases, with 20 bases sitting between them. The CDR3 nucleotides are TGTGCCAACCTCAGGGACGGAGATCGCCAGTTCTTC. It translates to CANLRDGDRQFF.

This clonotype has at least ten counts. The chain links TRBV7-2 to TRBJ2-3; D is undetermined. Germline-derived CDR1 and CDR2 are SGHTA and FQGNSA. The CDR3 extends over 16 amino acids. V was clipped by 0 bases and J by 2 bases, with 12 bases between them. CDR3 region: CASSLARSKATDTQYF. Written as DNA, the CDR3 is TGTGCCAGCAGCTTAGCGCGGTCAAAAGCCACAGATACGCAGTATTTT.

This clonotype was counted ten times or more. The V call is TRBV2, the J call TRBJ2-7; 9 positions agree with TRBD1. Germline CDR1 SNHLY, CDR2 FYNNEI. The CDR3 length is 12 residues. The V gene end was trimmed by 8 bases and the J gene end by 5 bases; junction bases not matched to a gene: 4. CDR3 amino acids: CASRDRVHEQYF. CDR3 sequence (DNA): TGTGCCAGCCGGGACAGGGTCCACGAGCAGTACTTC. Supplemented by reference TRBV2 and TRBJ2-7, the full variable domain reads EPEVTQTPSHQVTQMGQEVILRCVPISNHLYFYWYRQILGQKVEFLVSFYNNEISEKSEIFDDQFSVERPDGSNFTLKIRSTKLEDSAMYFCASRDRVHEQYFGPGTRLTVT.

This clonotype was seen only a few times. This rearrangement joins TRBV6-5 to TRBJ1-1; D is unresolved. Trimming shortened V by 7 bases and J by 6 bases, and 0 bases separated the two germline ends. The CDR3 loop spans 8 amino acids. Germline loops: CDR1 MNHEY, CDR2 SVGAGI. CDR3 DNA: TGTGCCAGCACTGAAGCTTTCTTT. It is translated as CASTEAFF.